These 24 T cell receptor beta chains were sequenced from one sample in a study of blood T cell repertoires in COVID-19. TCRdb's table, derived via immunoSEQ multiplex PCR, lists solely in-frame clones and lacks some. The table records about 40,000 clones, about 79% of them present only once. The sample taken for sequencing was peripheral blood. The receptor source for this set is an older woman with acute or convalescent COVID-19.

This sequence joins TRBV13 and TRBJ2-5; 12 bases are shared with TRBD2. This CDR3 region has 16 residues. CDR1 is PRHDT and CDR2 is FYEKMQ in the germline V gene (reference sequence). The V segment lost 1 base and the J segment 4 bases; nucleotides outside the gene matches: 4. The CDR3 sequence is CASSLEASGRGETQYF. CDR3 coding DNA: TGTGCCAGCAGCTTAGAGGCTAGCGGGAGGGGAGAGACCCAGTACTTC.

The rearrangement joins TRBV2 to TRBJ1-3, with TRBD1 as a possible D gene (5 bases). In germline, CDR1 is SNHLY, CDR2 FYNNEI. V gave up 2 bases and J gave up 1 base, with 15 bases separating them. The CDR3 spans 17 residues. The CDR3, as DNA: TGTGCCAGCAGTGAAAGGAGACCAGGGATATCTGGAAACACCATATATTTT. It translates to CASSERRPGISGNTIYF. Full variable domain (missing parts from reference TRBV2 and TRBJ1-3): EPEVTQTPSHQVTQMGQEVILRCVPISNHLYFYWYRQILGQKVEFLVSFYNNEISEKSEIFDDQFSVERPDGSNFTLKIRSTKLEDSAMYFCASSERRPGISGNTIYFGEGSWLTVV.

The count of this clone is one. The gene calls are TRBV7-8 and TRBJ1-3; 8 bases are a match to TRBD1. The germline CDR1 and CDR2 sequences are SGHVS and FQNEAQ. The CDR3 is made up of 15 amino acids. Trimming took 5 bases from V and 4 from J; bases not matched to a gene: 7. In DNA, the CDR3 is TGTGCCAGCAGCATTCAGGGGGCGGAAGGAAACACCATATATTTT. Translating it yields CASSIQGAEGNTIYF.

The gene calls are TRBV27 and TRBJ2-1, with 7 positions matching TRBD2. Looked up from germline, CDR1 is MNHEY and CDR2 is SMNVEV (reference sequence). The CDR3 contains 15 residues. The ends lost 3 bases at V and 0 bases at J; junction bases unmatched: 2. As DNA, the CDR3 is TGTGCCAGCAGTTTGGGGGGGAGCTCCTACAATGAGCAGTTCTTC. Protein sequence: CASSLGGSSYNEQFF.

The chain employs TRBV2 and TRBJ2-7, with unresolved D. The germline gives CDR1 SNHLY, CDR2 FYNNEI. The CDR3 is 16 residues long. V shed 6 bases and J shed 3 bases, with 21 bases lying between them. CDR3 DNA sequence: TGTGCCAGCAGCCCTTCATCCACCGCAGAGGACTACGAGCAGTACTTC. Amino acids: CASSPSSTAEDYEQYF.

This chain joins TRBV10-3 and TRBJ1-5; D call uncertain. Germline CDR1 reads ENHRY; CDR2 reads SYGVKD. Trimming stripped 10 bases from V and 7 bases from J, with 14 bases between. This CDR3 is built from 12 residues. DNA of the CDR3: TGTGCCACAGGAGGAGGGAACCAGCCCCAGCATTTT. Amino acid sequence: CATGGGNQPQHF.

The CDR3 loop reads CASSGEQGWASGANVLTF. The CDR3 nucleotides read TGTGCCAGCAGTGGAGAACAGGGATGGGCCTCTGGGGCCAACGTCCTGACTTTC. The rearrangement links TRBV6-1 to TRBJ2-6; TRBD1 is a possible D gene (6 bases). CDR1 and CDR2 (germline): MNHNS, SASEGT. The CDR3 spans 18 residues. The V end lost 4 bases, the J end lost 0 bases, and 16 bases lay between the germline ends.

This clone came up once. This chain uses TRBV12-3 or TRBV12-4 with TRBJ1-2; tentative D call: TRBD1 (5 bases). V was pared by 6 bases and J by 0 bases, with 5 bases between. The CDR3 runs 12 residues. CDR3 in DNA: TGTGCCAGCAGGACAGCTAACTATGGCTACACCTTC. Its protein product is CASRTANYGYTF.

The gene calls are TRBV10-3 and TRBJ2-3; unclear D gene. Trimming removed 3 bases from V and 4 bases from J, with 5 bases in between. The germline CDR1 and CDR2 sequences are ENHRY and SYGVKD. There are 12 residues in the CDR3. The CDR3 reads CAISDFADTQYF. CDR3 coding DNA: TGTGCCATCAGTGATTTCGCAGATACGCAGTATTTT.

The rearrangement joins TRBV10-3 to TRBJ1-6; 8 nucleotides agree with TRBD1. V lost 6 bases, J lost 6 bases, and 13 bases stayed unmatched. Germline values: CDR1 ENHRY, CDR2 SYGVKD. This CDR3 region has 17 residues. The CDR3 DNA is TGTGCCATCAGGGAGGTCCTCGGACAGGGTCTTAATTCACCCCTCCACTTT. Amino acids: CAIREVLGQGLNSPLHF.

The V call is TRBV7-9, the J call TRBJ2-7; tentatively, D is TRBD2 (5 bases). This CDR3 has 12 residues. Trimming left V 3 bases short and J 8 bases short, with 11 bases between. Germline V gives CDR1 SEHNR, CDR2 FQNEAQ (reference sequence). DNA of the CDR3: TGTGCCAGCAGCTTTGAATCGGGAAAGCAGTACTTC. Protein sequence: CASSFESGKQYF.

The rearrangement links TRBV28 to TRBJ1-6; D unresolved. The CDR3 is 15 residues long. Germline V gene lookup returns CDR1 MDHEN and CDR2 SYDVKM. V lost 0 bases to trimming and J lost 7 bases, with 10 bases between them. CDR3 in amino acids: CASSLWRRVNSPLHF. As DNA, the CDR3 is TGTGCCAGCAGTTTATGGCGGAGGGTGAATTCACCCCTCCACTTT.

V usage is TRBV5-6 and J usage is TRBJ1-1; 7 nucleotides line up with TRBD1. Germline lookup yields CDR1 SGHDT and CDR2 YYEEEE. The CDR3 extends over 15 amino acids. Trimming took 3 bases from V and 9 from J; bases not matched to a gene: 14. CDR3 loop: CASSSRGAGRAKAFF. Written as DNA, the CDR3 is TGTGCCAGCAGCTCCAGGGGGGCGGGGAGAGCCAAAGCTTTCTTT. Using reference TRBV5-6 and TRBJ1-1 for the parts outside the CDR3, the full variable domain is DAGVTQSPTHLIKTRGQQVTLRCSPKSGHDTVSWYQQALGQGPQFIFQYYEEEERQRGNFPDRFSGHQFPNYSSELNVNALLLGDSALYLCASSSRGAGRAKAFFGQGTRLTVV.

In nucleotides, the CDR3 is TGTGCCAGCAGCTTAGGGCTCCACCTATCGGAGACCCAGTACTTC. Its protein product is CASSLGLHLSETQYF. V usage is TRBV7-3 and J usage is TRBJ2-5; D call uncertain. The V end lost 2 bases, the J end lost 5 bases, and 15 bases lay between the germline ends. The CDR3 is 15 amino acids. Looked up from germline, CDR1 is SGHTA and CDR2 is FQGTGA.

The chain uses TRBV13 and TRBJ1-5, with D maybe TRBD1 (6 bases). Trimming shortened V by 4 bases and J by 7 bases, and 14 bases separated the two germline ends. This CDR3 comprises 14 residues. Germline assignment: CDR1 PRHDT and CDR2 FYEKMQ (reference sequence). This CDR3 is CASSSNRVNQPQHF. In DNA form, the CDR3 reads TGTGCCAGCAGCTCGAACAGGGTCAACCAGCCCCAGCATTTT.

This clone turned up a few times. This chain joins TRBV19 and TRBJ1-1; D unclear. The CDR3 extends over 14 amino acids. Germline loops: CDR1 LNHDA, CDR2 SQIVND (reference sequence). Trimming cost V 5 bases and J 3 bases, with 13 bases left between them. The CDR3 bases are TGTGCCAGTAGTGCATCGGGATCCCACACTGAAGCTTTCTTT. It codes for CASSASGSHTEAFF.

CDR3 sequence reads: CSVVTGVNQPQHF. The DNA for the CDR3 is TGCAGCGTTGTCACAGGGGTCAATCAGCCCCAGCATTTT. The chain joins TRBV29-1 to TRBJ1-5; 7 positions match TRBD1. This CDR3 has 13 residues. Germline CDR1 reads SQVTM; CDR2 reads ANQGSEA. V trimming: 4 bases; J trimming: 3 bases; junction bases outside the gene matches: 3.

The CDR3: CASSLTQGTEAFF. DNA for the CDR3: TGTGCCAGCAGCTTGACCCAGGGGACTGAAGCTTTCTTT. This rearrangement joins TRBV11-2 to TRBJ1-1, with D tentatively TRBD1 (6 bases). This CDR3 is built from 13 residues. V lost 3 bases to trimming and J lost 5 bases, with 10 bases between them. Germline V gives CDR1 SGHAT, CDR2 FQNNGV.

This rearrangement joins TRBV13 to TRBJ2-3; no firm D call. Germline V lookup: CDR1 PRHDT, CDR2 FYEKMQ (reference sequence). The germline V and J ends were trimmed by 4 bases and 0 bases, with 11 bases remaining between them. There are 15 residues in the CDR3. As DNA, the CDR3 is TGTGCCAGCAGCTACACCCCGCGGAGCACAGATACGCAGTATTTT. Residues: CASSYTPRSTDTQYF.

This clone was seen once. The V and J genes are TRBV15 and TRBJ2-5, with D maybe TRBD1 (6 bases). The CDR3 is 15 amino acids. The germline V gene has CDR1 LNHNV and CDR2 YYDKDF (reference sequence). The V and J ends lost 0 bases and 2 bases respectively, with 10 bases between them. The CDR3 spells CATSRDRTVQETQYF. In DNA form, the CDR3 reads TGTGCCACCAGCAGAGACCGGACAGTGCAAGAGACCCAGTACTTC. The variable domain in full, completed from reference TRBV15 and TRBJ2-5, reads DAMVIQNPRYQVTQFGKPVTLSCSQTLNHNVMYWYQQKSSQAPKLLFHYYDKDFNNEADTPDNFQSRRPNTSFCFLDIRSPGLGDTAMYLCATSRDRTVQETQYFGPGTRLLVL.

This clone has a single count. This chain connects TRBV18 to TRBJ2-7; weak D call: TRBD1 (6 bases). Germline loops: CDR1 KGHSH, CDR2 LQKENI. The CDR3 extends over 13 amino acids. Trimming cost V 3 bases and J 2 bases, with 8 bases left between them. CDR3 in amino acids: CASSPDRTYEQYF. Written as DNA, the CDR3 is TGTGCCAGCTCACCTGACAGGACCTACGAGCAGTACTTC.

The rearrangement joins TRBV28 to TRBJ2-7, with 9 bases that match TRBD1. The length of the CDR3 is 12 residues. V shed 10 bases, J shed 4 bases, and the junction held 5 bases outside the gene matches. Germline CDR1 is MDHEN and CDR2 is SYDVKM. CDR3 nucleotide sequence: TGTGCCACGGGACAGGGCGCATACGAGCAGTACTTC. Translating it yields CATGQGAYEQYF.

This CDR3 is CASQDSYSNQPQHF. CDR3 coding DNA: TGTGCCAGCCAGGACAGTTATAGCAATCAGCCCCAGCATTTT. The rearrangement uses TRBV2 and TRBJ1-5; TRBD1 might be the D (6 bases). Germline V lookup: CDR1 SNHLY, CDR2 FYNNEI. Trimming cost V 8 bases and J 0 bases, with 11 bases left between them. This CDR3 has 14 residues.

The rearrangement joins TRBV5-1 to TRBJ1-1; TRBD1 matches 7 bases. This CDR3 contains 16 residues. Trimming took 5 bases from V and 0 from J; bases not matched to a gene: 10. CDR1 is SGHRS and CDR2 is YFSETQ in the germline V gene. This chain's CDR3 is CASSPRTGDMNTEAFF. CDR3 bases: TGCGCCAGCAGTCCACGGACAGGCGACATGAACACTGAAGCTTTCTTT. Filled out from reference TRBV5-1 and TRBJ1-1, the complete variable domain reads KAGVTQTPRYLIKTRGQQVTLSCSPISGHRSVSWYQQTPGQGLQFLFEYFSETQRNKGNFPGRFSGRQFSNSRSEMNVSTLELGDSALYLCASSPRTGDMNTEAFFGQGTRLTVV.